This entry concerns a single T cell receptor beta chain. The germline V and J ends were trimmed by 5 bases and 4 bases, with 11 bases remaining between them. Germline loops: CDR1 LNHDA, CDR2 SQIVND (reference sequence). This CDR3 spans 13 amino acids. Researchers amplified the TCR beta CDR3 regions from RNA transcripts. The primer set for the first-round RT-PCR of the TCR CDR3 was HTBI. Each CDR3 protein gets one entry after TCRdb re-called the multiplex PCR reads with MiXCR. This table holds approximately 370,000 distinct CDR3 sequences, about 17% found once. Criteria for exclusion of patients were uncontrolled infection, other autoimmune disease, pregnancy or lactation. The sample is drawn from a study of T cells in Graves' hyperthyroidism and ophthalmopathy.

The rearrangement joins TRBV19 to TRBJ1-1; TRBD1 is a possible D gene (5 bases). The specimen sequenced was blood. This receptor was identified in a woman in her twenties or thirties with Graves' hyperthyroidism that later progressed to Graves' ophthalmopathy. CDR3 bases: TGTGCCAGTAGTGGGGGGTTTGGCACTGAAGCTTTCTTT. Amino acids: CASSGGFGTEAFF. Full variable domain (missing parts from reference TRBV19 and TRBJ1-1): DGGITQSPKYLFRKEGQNVTLSCEQNLNHDAMYWYRQDPGQGLRLIYYSQIVNDFQKGDIAEGYSVSREKKESFPLTVTSAQKNPTAFYLCASSGGFGTEAFFGQGTRLTVV.